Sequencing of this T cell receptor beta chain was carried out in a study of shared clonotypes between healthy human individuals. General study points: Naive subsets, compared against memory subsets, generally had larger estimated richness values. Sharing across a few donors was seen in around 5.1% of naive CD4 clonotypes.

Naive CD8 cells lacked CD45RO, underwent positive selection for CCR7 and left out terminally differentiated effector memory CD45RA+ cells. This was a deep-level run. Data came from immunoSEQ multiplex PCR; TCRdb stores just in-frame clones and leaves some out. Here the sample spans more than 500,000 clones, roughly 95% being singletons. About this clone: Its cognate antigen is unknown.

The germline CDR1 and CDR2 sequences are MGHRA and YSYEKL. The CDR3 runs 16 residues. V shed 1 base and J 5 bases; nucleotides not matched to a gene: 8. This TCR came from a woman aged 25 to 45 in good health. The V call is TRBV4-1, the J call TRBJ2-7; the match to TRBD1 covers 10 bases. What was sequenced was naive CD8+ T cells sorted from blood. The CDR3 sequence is CASSQVGGTGVNEQYF. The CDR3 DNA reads TGCGCCAGCAGCCAAGTGGGCGGGACAGGGGTTAACGAGCAGTACTTC.